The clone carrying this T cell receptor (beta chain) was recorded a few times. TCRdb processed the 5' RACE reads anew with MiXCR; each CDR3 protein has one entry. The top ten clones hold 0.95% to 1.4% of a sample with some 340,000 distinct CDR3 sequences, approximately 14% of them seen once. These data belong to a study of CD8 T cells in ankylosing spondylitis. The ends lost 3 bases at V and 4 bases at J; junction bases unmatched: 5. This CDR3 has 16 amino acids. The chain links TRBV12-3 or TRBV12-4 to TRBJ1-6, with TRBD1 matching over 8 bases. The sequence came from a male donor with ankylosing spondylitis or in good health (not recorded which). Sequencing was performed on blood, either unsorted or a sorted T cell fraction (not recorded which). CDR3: CASSFARQGYNSPLHF. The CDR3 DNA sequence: TGTGCCAGCAGTTTTGCCAGACAGGGGTATAATTCACCCCTCCACTTT.